Listed below are T cell receptor beta chains from one sample, sequenced in a study of T cells in localized non-small cell lung cancer. The method was immunoSEQ multiplex PCR; TCRdb's version includes in-frame clones alone and lacks a portion of them. Of fewer than 2,500 clones in the sample, roughly 23% were seen once. The sample consisted of normal lung tissue next to the tumor, taken before any cancer treatment. The receptors derive from a female donor of 60 years or more with stage I lung adenocarcinoma. Both conserved end residues are part of each CDR3. The order of the fields is J gene, clone size, D gene, V gene, CDR3 DNA, CDR3 protein. A D gene is named only where the DNA matches it firmly. Not all rows give a size; the values are once, few, many and, for expanded clones, a class.

TRBJ1-2,few,-,TRBV28,TGTGCCAGCAGTTCTTCTGTCGCATATGGCTACACCTTC,CASSSSVAYGYTF
TRBJ2-1,few,-,TRBV11-3,TGTGCCAGCAGCCAACAGGGCTTAGCGACCTACAATGAGCAGTTCTTC,CASSQQGLATYNEQFF
TRBJ1-5,-,-,TRBV28,TGTGCCAGCAGAGGTGGTGCGACAGTTGATCAGCCCCAGCATTTT,CASRGGATVDQPQHF
TRBJ1-1,few,-,TRBV6-8,TGTGCCAGCAGTTACAACGGGAGGGGTTATAACACTGAAGCTTTCTTT,CASSYNGRGYNTEAFF
TRBJ1-1,medium-sized,-,TRBV11-3,TGTGCCAGCAGCTTAGGCTTAGCAGGTTTCGGGGATGCTTTCTTT,CASSLGLAGFGDAFF
TRBJ2-1,medium-sized,-,TRBV1,TGCGCCAGCAGCCAAACAGGGTCGCTCAATGAGCAGTTCTTC,CASSQTGSLNEQFF
TRBJ2-7,-,-,TRBV18,TGTGCCAGCTCACCCCAGGGGAGCTCCTACGAGCAGTACTTC,CASSPQGSSYEQYF
TRBJ1-1,few,TRBD1,TRBV6-8,TGTGCCAGCAGGGGACAGGCGGGCCTCGCTGAAGCTTTCTTT,CASRGQAGLAEAFF
TRBJ2-2,-,-,TRBV30,TGTGCCTGGTCCACCCAGGGGTTCGGGACCGGGGAGCTGTTTTTT,CAWSTQGFGTGELFF
TRBJ2-1,-,-,TRBV28,TGTGCCAGCAGCACCCCCGGGTCCCCTGGGAATGAGCAGTTCTTC,CASSTPGSPGNEQFF
TRBJ2-5,medium-sized,-,TRBV6-8,TGTGCCAGCAGTTACGTCAGTATCCAAGAGACCCAGTACTTC,CASSYVSIQETQYF
TRBJ2-5,-,TRBD2,TRBV19,TGTGCCAGTAGTATGGGGTCTAGCGGGTTCCAAGAGACCCAGTACTTC,CASSMGSSGFQETQYF
TRBJ1-1,medium-sized,-,TRBV9,TGTGCCAGCAGCGTACGACCGGGGGGAACCACTGAAGCTTTCTTT,CASSVRPGGTTEAFF
TRBJ1-1,-,-,TRBV29-1,TGCAGCGGGGGACCCCCCGGCAACACTGAAGCTTTCTTT,CSGGPPGNTEAFF
TRBJ1-5,-,TRBD1,TRBV28,TGTGCCAGCAGGGGACAGGGGGCATATCAGCCCCAGCATTTT,CASRGQGAYQPQHF
TRBJ2-1,-,-,TRBV28,TGTGCCAGCAGCCCGCTTGGAGGGAGAGTGGTCAATGAGCAGTTCTTC,CASSPLGGRVVNEQFF
TRBJ2-1,few,TRBD2,TRBV28,TGTGCCAGCAGTCCCCCAGGGGCGGGAGGACCTGAGCAGTTCTTC,CASSPPGAGGPEQFF
TRBJ1-5,-,-,TRBV6-8,TGTGCCAGCAGTTACGGCAGGGATAGCAATCAGCCCCAGCATTTT,CASSYGRDSNQPQHF
TRBJ2-7,-,-,TRBV6-8,TGTGCCAGCAGTTACTCGGAGTTCGGGATTGCCGAGCAGTACTTC,CASSYSEFGIAEQYF
TRBJ2-2,-,-,TRBV12-2,TGTGCCAGTCAACAGGGAGGGAACACCGGGGAGCTGTTTTTT,CASQQGGNTGELFF